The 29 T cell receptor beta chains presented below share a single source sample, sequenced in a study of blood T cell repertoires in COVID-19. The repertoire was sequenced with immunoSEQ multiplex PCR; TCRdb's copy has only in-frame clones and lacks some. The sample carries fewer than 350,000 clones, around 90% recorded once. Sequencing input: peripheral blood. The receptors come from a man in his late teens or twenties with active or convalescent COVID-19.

CDR3 region: CASSQVLNQPQHF. CDR3 DNA sequence: TGCGCCAGCAGCCAAGTCCTCAATCAGCCCCAGCATTTT. This chain joins TRBV4-1 and TRBJ1-5; D ambiguous. The CDR3 covers 13 residues. Germline V gene lookup returns CDR1 MGHRA and CDR2 YSYEKL. V gave up 1 base and J gave up 3 bases, with 4 bases separating them.

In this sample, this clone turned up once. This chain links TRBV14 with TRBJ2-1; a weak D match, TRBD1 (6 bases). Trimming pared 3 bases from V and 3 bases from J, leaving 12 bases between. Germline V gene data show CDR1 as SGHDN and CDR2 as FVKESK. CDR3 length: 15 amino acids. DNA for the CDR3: TGTGCCAGCAGCCAGTCCGGGACAATCTACAATGAGCAGTTCTTC. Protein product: CASSQSGTIYNEQFF.

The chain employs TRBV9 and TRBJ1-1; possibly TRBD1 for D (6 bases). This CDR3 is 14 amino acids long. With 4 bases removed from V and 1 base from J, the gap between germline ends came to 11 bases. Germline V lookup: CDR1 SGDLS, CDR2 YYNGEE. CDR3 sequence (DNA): TGTGCCAGCAGCCCGCGACAGGCGAACACTGAAGCTTTCTTT. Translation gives CASSPRQANTEAFF.

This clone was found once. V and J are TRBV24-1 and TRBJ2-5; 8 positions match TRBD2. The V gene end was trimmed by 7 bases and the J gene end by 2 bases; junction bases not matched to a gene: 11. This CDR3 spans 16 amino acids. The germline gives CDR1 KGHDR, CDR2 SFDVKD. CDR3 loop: CATSENSGETQETQYF. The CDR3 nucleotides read TGTGCCACCAGCGAAAATAGCGGGGAGACTCAAGAGACCCAGTACTTC.

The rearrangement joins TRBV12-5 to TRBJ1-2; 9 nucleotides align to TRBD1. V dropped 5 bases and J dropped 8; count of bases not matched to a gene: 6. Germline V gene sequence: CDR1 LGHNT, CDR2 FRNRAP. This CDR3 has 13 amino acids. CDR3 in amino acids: CASGPYRGHGYTF. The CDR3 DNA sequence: TGTGCTAGTGGTCCCTACAGGGGGCACGGCTACACCTTC.

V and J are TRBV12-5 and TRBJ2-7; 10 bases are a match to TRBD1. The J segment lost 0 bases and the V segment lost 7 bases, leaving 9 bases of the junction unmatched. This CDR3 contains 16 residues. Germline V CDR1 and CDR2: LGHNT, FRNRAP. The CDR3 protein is CASAGWDRGYSYEQYF. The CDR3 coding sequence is TGTGCTAGTGCCGGCTGGGACAGGGGCTACTCCTACGAGCAGTACTTC. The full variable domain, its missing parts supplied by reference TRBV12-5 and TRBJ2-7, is DARVTQTPRHKVTEMGQEVTMRCQPILGHNTVFWYRQTMMQGLELLAYFRNRAPLDDSGMPKDRFSAEMPDATLATLKIQPSEPRDSAVYFCASAGWDRGYSYEQYFGPGTRLTVT.

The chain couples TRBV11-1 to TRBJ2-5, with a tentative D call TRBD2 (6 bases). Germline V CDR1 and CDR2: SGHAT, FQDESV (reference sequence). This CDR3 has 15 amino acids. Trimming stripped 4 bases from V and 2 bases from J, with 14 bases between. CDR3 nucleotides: TGTGCCAGCAGCTCATTTGTAGCGGTACAAGAGACCCAGTACTTC. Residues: CASSSFVAVQETQYF.

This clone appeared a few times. CDR3 in DNA: TGTGCCAGCAGCGCTGAACAGGATTCACCCCTCCACTTT. Protein product: CASSAEQDSPLHF. The chain carries TRBV2 and TRBJ1-6; weak D call: TRBD1 (5 bases). Looked up from germline, CDR1 is SNHLY and CDR2 is FYNNEI. V was clipped by 6 bases and J by 8 bases, with 11 bases between them. The CDR3 runs 13 residues. Full variable domain (outside the CDR3, taken from reference TRBV2 and TRBJ1-6): EPEVTQTPSHQVTQMGQEVILRCVPISNHLYFYWYRQILGQKVEFLVSFYNNEISEKSEIFDDQFSVERPDGSNFTLKIRSTKLEDSAMYFCASSAEQDSPLHFGNGTRLTVT.

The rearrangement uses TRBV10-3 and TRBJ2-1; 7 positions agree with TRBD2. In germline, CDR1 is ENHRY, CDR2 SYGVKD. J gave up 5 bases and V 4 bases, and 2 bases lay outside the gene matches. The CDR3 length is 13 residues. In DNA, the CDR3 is TGTGCCATCAGTGCCGGACTAGACAATGAGCAGTTCTTC. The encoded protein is CAISAGLDNEQFF.

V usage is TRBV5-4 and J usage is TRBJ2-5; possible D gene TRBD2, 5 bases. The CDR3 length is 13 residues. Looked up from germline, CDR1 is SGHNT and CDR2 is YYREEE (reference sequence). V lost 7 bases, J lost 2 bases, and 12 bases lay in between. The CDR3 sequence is CASQVGDQETQYF. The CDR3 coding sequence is TGTGCCAGCCAGGTCGGGGATCAAGAGACCCAGTACTTC.

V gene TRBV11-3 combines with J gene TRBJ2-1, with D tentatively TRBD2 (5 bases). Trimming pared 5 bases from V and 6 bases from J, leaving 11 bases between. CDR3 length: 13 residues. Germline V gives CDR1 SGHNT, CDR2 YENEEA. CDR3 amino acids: CASSHGIFNEQFF. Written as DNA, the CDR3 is TGTGCCAGCAGCCACGGGATCTTCAATGAGCAGTTCTTC.

The CDR3 DNA reads as TGTGCCAGCAGCTTCATCGGACAGGGTTATAATTCACCCCTCCACTTT. Residues: CASSFIGQGYNSPLHF. The chain is built from TRBV11-2 and TRBJ1-6; 8 bases agree with TRBD1. The CDR3 is 16 amino acids. J lost 4 bases, V lost 3 bases, and 5 bases had no gene match. CDR1 is SGHAT, CDR2 FQNNGV, per germline.

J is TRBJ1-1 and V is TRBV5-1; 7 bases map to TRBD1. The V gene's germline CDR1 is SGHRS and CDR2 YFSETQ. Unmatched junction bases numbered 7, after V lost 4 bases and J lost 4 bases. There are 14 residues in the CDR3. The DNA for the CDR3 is TGCGCCAGCAGCCCGACAGGGTCGGGCACTGAAGCTTTCTTT. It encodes CASSPTGSGTEAFF.

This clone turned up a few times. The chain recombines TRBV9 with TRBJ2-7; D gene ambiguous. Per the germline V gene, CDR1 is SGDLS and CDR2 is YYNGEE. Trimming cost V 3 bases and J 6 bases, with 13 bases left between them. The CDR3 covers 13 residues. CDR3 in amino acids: CASSGRQTAEQYF. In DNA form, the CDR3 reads TGTGCCAGCAGCGGCCGTCAGACTGCCGAGCAGTACTTC.

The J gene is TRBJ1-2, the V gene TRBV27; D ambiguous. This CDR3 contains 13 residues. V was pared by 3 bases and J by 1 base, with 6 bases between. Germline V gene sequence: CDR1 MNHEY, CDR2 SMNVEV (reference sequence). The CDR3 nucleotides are TGTGCCAGCAGTTTTGGGCTTAACTATGGCTACACCTTC. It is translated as CASSFGLNYGYTF.

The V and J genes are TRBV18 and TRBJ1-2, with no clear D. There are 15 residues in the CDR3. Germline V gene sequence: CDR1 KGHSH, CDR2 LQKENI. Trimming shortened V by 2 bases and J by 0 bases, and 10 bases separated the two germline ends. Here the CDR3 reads CASSPNGKANYGYTF. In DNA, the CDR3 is TGTGCCAGCTCACCAAACGGGAAAGCTAACTATGGCTACACCTTC.

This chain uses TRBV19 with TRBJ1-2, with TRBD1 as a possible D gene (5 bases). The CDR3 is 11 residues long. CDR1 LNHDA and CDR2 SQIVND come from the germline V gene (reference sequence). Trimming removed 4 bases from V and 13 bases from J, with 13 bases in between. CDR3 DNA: TGTGCCAGTAGTAAAGGACAATTGCCCACCTTC. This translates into CASSKGQLPTF.

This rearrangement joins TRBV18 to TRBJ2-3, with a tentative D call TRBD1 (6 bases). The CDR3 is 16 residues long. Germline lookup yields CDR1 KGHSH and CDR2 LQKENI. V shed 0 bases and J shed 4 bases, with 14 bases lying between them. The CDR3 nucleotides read TGTGCCAGCTCACCACCGGTTCAGGGGAAAGCAGATACGCAGTATTTT. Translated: CASSPPVQGKADTQYF. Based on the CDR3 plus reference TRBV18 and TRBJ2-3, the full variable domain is NAGVMQNPRHLVRRRGQEARLRCSPMKGHSHVYWYRQLPEEGLKFMVYLQKENIIDESGMPKERFSAEFPKEGPSILRIQQVVRGDSAAYFCASSPPVQGKADTQYFGPGTRLTVL.

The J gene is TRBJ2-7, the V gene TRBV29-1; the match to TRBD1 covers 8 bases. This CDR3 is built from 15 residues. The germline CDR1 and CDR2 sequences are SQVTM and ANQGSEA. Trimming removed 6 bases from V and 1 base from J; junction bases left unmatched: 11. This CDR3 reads CSVQTGTGPSYEQYF. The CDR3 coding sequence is TGCAGCGTACAAACCGGGACAGGACCATCCTACGAGCAGTACTTC.

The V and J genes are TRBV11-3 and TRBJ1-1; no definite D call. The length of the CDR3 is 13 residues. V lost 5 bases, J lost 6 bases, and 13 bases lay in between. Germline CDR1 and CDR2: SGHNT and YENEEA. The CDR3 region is CASSQDGSAEAFF. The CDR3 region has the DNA TGTGCCAGCAGCCAAGACGGGAGCGCTGAAGCTTTCTTT.

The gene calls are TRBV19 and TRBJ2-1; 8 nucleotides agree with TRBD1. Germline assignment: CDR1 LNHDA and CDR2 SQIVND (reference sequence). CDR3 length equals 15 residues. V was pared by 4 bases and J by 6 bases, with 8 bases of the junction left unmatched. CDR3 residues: CASSSIAGGSNEQFF. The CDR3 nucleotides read TGTGCCAGTAGTAGTATTGCAGGGGGCTCCAATGAGCAGTTCTTC.

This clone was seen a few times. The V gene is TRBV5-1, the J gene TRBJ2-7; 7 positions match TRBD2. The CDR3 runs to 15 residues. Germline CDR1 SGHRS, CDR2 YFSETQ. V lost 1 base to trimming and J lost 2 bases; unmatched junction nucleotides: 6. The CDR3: CASSLNSLAAYEQYF. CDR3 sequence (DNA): TGCGCCAGCAGCTTGAATTCCCTAGCGGCCTACGAGCAGTACTTC.

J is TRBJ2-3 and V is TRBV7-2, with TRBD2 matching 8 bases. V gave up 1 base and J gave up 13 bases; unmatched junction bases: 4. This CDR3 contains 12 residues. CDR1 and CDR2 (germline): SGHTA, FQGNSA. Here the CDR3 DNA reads TGTGCCAGCAGCTTAGGTGGGACTAGTGAGTATTTT. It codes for CASSLGGTSEYF.

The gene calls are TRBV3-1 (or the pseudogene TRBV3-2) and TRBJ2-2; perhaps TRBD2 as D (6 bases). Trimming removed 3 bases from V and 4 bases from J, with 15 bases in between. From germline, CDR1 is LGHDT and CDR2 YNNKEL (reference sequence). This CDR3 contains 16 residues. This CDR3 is CASSHITEGITGELFF. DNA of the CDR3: TGTGCCAGCAGCCATATCACGGAGGGGATCACCGGGGAGCTGTTTTTT.

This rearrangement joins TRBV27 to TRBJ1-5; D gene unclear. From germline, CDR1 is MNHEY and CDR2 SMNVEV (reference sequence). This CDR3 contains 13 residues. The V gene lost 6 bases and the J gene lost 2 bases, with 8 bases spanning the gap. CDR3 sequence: CASRRHGNQPQHF. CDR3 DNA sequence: TGTGCCAGCAGGCGCCACGGCAATCAGCCCCAGCATTTT.

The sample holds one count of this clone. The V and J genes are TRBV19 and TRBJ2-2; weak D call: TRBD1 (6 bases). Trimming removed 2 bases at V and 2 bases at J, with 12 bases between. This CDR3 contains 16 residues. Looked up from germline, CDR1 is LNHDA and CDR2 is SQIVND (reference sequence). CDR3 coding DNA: TGTGCCAGTAGTATATCCCACAGGGAAAACACCGGGGAGCTGTTTTTT. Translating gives CASSISHRENTGELFF.

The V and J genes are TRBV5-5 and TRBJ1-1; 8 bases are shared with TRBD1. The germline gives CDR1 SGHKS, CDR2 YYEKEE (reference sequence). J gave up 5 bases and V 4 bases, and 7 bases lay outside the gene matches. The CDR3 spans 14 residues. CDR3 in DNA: TGTGCCAGCAGCGCTACCGACAGGGGAACTGAAGCTTTCTTT. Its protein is CASSATDRGTEAFF.

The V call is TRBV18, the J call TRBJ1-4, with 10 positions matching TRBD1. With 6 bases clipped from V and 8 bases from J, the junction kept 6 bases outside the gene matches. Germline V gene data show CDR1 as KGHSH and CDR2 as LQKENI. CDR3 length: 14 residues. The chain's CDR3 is CASSPGTGDEKLFF. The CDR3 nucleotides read TGTGCCAGCTCTCCCGGGACAGGGGACGAAAAACTGTTTTTT.

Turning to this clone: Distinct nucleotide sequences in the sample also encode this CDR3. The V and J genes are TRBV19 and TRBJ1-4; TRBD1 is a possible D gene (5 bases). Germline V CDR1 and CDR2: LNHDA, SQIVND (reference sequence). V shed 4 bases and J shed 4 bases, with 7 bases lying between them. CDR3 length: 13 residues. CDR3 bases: TGTGCCAGTAGTACGGGGGGTAATGAAAAACTGTTTTTT. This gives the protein CASSTGGNEKLFF. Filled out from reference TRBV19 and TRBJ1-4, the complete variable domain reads DGGITQSPKYLFRKEGQNVTLSCEQNLNHDAMYWYRQDPGQGLRLIYYSQIVNDFQKGDIAEGYSVSREKKESFPLTVTSAQKNPTAFYLCASSTGGNEKLFFGSGTQLSVL.